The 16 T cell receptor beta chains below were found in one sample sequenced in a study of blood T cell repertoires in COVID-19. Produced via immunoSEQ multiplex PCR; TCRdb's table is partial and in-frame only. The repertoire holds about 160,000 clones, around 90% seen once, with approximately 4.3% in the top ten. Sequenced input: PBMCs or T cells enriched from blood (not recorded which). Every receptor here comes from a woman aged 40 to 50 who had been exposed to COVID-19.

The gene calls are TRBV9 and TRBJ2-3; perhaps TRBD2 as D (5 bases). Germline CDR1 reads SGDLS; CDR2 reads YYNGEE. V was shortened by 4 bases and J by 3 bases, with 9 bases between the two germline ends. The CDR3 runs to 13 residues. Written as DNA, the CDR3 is TGTGCCAGCAGCTTCAGAGGGACAGATACGCAGTATTTT. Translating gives CASSFRGTDTQYF.

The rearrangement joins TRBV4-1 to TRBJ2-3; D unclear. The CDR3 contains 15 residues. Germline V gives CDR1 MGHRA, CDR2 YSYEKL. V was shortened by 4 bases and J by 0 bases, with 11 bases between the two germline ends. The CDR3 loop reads CASSRPPGSTDTQYF. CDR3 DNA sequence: TGCGCCAGCAGCCGACCCCCGGGTAGCACAGATACGCAGTATTTT.

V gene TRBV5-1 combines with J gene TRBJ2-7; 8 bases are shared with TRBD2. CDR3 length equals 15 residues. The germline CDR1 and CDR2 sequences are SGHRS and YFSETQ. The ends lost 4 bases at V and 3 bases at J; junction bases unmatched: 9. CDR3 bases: TGCGCCAGCAGCCCCGCCGGGACTAGGATCTACGAGCAGTACTTC. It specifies CASSPAGTRIYEQYF.

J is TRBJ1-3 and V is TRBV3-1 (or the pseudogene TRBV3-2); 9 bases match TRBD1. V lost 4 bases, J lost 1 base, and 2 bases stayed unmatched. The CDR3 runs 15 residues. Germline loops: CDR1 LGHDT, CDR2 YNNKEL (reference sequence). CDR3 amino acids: CASSLGTGSGNTIYF. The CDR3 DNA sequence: TGTGCCAGCAGCCTCGGGACAGGGTCTGGAAACACCATATATTTT.

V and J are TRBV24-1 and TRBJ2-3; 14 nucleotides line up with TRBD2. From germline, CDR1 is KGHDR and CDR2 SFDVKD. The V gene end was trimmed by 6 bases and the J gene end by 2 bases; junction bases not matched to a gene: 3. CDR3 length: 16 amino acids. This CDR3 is CATSTGLAGVTDTQYF. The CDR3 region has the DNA TGTGCCACCAGTACGGGACTAGCGGGAGTCACAGATACGCAGTATTTT.

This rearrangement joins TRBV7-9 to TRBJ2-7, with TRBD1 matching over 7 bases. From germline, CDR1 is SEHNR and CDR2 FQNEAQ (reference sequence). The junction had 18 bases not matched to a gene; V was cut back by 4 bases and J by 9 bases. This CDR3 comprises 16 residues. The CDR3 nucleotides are TGTGCCAGCAGCTCCCCCCGGGACAGCCATTTGATTGGGCAGTACTTC. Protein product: CASSSPRDSHLIGQYF. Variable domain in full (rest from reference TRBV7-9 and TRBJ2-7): DTGVSQNPRHKITKRGQNVTFRCDPISEHNRLYWYRQTLGQGPEFLTYFQNEAQLEKSRLLSDRFSAERPKGSFSTLEIQRTEQGDSAMYLCASSSPRDSHLIGQYFGPGTRLTVT.

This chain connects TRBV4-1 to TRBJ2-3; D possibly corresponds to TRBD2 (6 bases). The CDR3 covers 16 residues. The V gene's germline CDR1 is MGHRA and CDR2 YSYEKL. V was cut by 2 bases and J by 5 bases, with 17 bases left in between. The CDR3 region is CASSQPGLLVLDTQYF. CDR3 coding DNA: TGCGCCAGCAGCCAACCCGGACTACTGGTCCTAGATACGCAGTATTTT.

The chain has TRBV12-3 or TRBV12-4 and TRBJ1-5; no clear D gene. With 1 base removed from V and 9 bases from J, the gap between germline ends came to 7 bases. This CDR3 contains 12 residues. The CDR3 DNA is TGTGCCAGCAGTTTAGGGCCCTCGCCCCAGCATTTT. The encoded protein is CASSLGPSPQHF.

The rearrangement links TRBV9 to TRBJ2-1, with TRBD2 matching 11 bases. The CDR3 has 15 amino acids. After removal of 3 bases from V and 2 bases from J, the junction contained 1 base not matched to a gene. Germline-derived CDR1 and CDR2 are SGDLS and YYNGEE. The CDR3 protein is CASSASGGTYNEQFF. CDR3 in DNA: TGTGCCAGCAGCGCTAGCGGGGGGACCTACAATGAGCAGTTCTTC.

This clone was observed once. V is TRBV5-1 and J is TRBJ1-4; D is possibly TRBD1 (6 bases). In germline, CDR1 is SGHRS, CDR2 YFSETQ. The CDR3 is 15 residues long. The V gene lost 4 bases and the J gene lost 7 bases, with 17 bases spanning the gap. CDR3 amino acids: CASSPNGGAGEKLFF. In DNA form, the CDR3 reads TGCGCCAGCAGCCCTAACGGGGGGGCGGGTGAAAAACTGTTTTTT.

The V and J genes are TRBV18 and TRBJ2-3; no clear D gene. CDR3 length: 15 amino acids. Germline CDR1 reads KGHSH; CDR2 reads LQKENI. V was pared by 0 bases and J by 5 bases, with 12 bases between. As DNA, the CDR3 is TGTGCCAGCTCACCACCGAGCCAACCCCAAGATACGCAGTATTTT. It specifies CASSPPSQPQDTQYF.

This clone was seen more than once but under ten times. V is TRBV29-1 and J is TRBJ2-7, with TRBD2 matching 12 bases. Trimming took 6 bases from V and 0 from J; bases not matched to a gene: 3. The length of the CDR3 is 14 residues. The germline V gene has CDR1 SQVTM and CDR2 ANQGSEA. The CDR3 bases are TGCAGCGTGGTGACTAGCGGGAGCTCCTACGAGCAGTACTTC. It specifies CSVVTSGSSYEQYF.

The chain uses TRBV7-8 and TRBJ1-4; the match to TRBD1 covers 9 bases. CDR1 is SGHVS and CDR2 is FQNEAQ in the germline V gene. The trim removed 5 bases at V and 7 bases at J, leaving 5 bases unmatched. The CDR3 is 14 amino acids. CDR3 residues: CASSTGTGTEKLFF. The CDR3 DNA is TGTGCCAGCAGCACCGGGACAGGGACTGAAAAACTGTTTTTT.

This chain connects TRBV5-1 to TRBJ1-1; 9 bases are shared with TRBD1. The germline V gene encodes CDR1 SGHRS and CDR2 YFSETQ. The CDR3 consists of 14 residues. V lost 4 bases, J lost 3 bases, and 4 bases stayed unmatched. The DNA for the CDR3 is TGCGCCAGCAGCCCGGGACAGGGACACACTGAAGCTTTCTTT. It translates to CASSPGQGHTEAFF.

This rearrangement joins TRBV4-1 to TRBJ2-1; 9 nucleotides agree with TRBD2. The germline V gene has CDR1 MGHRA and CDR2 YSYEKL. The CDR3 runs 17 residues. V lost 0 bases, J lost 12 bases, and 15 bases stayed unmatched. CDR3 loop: CASSQDRTSGRREGQFF. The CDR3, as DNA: TGCGCCAGCAGCCAAGATCGGACCAGCGGGAGGAGGGAGGGGCAGTTCTTC.

Here the CDR3 DNA reads TGTGCCAGCAGTTACTCCAGGACAGCGCCCAAACTGTTTTTT. This sequence encodes CASSYSRTAPKLFF. This chain connects TRBV6-5 to TRBJ1-4; D perhaps matches TRBD1 (6 bases). The germline gives CDR1 MNHEY, CDR2 SVGAGI. V gave up 0 bases and J gave up 11 bases, with 13 bases separating them. This CDR3 has 14 amino acids.